The sample holds a few counts of the clone carrying this T cell receptor (beta chain). Its target is unknown. The sample originates from a study of PD-1 blockade in mismatch repair-deficient tumors. Study-wide context: Patients had around 11 mismatch repair-deficient cancer types, all previously treated and progressing.

The germline V gene encodes CDR1 SGHTA and CDR2 FQGTGA. This CDR3 is 15 amino acids long. Trimming removed 0 bases at V and 1 base at J, with 4 bases between. All patients were mismatch repair deficient, assessed by either PCR or immunohistochemistry. Sequencing was performed with immunoSEQ multiplex PCR; in TCRdb, only in-frame clones are kept and a portion is missing. The sample has 40,000 to 65,000 clones; roughly 80% are singletons. Study-wide points: Rapid post-treatment expansion, then contraction, generally preceding radiologic response, marked tumor-resident clones.

The sequence was obtained from an adult with mismatch repair-deficient cancer. Sequencing used peripheral blood, obtained about 4.5 months after starting pembrolizumab. The chain joins TRBV7-3 to TRBJ2-6; no firm D call. CDR3 residues: CASSLTPSGANVLTF. The DNA of the CDR3 is TGTGCCAGCAGCTTAACACCATCTGGGGCCAACGTCCTGACTTTC.